This TCR beta chain was identified during a study of blood T cell repertoires in COVID-19. Study in general: COVID-19 samples collected from the United States, Italy and Spain covered acute and convalescent phases. Sources were T cells, B-cell-depleted T cells, or PBMCs; the material itself was cDNA or gDNA.

Between the trimmed V and J ends, which lost 3 bases and 5 bases, there was a span of 18 bases. The CDR3 covers 16 residues. Germline CDR1 and CDR2: MDHEN and SYDVKM. Patients of the Seattle cohort, enrolled during active infection, were followed longitudinally. TCRdb's copy holds only in-frame clones and misses some; the assay was immunoSEQ multiplex PCR. This table holds a few hundred thousand clones, about 87% found once. The chain employs TRBV28 and TRBJ2-3; D may be TRBD2 (6 bases). The clonotype was recovered from a woman aged 30 to 39 with COVID-19, enrolled during active disease. Sequenced: peripheral blood. The CDR3 region is CASSFMGRRWGDTQYF. The CDR3 DNA sequence: TGTGCCAGCAGTTTCATGGGGAGGCGGTGGGGAGATACGCAGTATTTT.